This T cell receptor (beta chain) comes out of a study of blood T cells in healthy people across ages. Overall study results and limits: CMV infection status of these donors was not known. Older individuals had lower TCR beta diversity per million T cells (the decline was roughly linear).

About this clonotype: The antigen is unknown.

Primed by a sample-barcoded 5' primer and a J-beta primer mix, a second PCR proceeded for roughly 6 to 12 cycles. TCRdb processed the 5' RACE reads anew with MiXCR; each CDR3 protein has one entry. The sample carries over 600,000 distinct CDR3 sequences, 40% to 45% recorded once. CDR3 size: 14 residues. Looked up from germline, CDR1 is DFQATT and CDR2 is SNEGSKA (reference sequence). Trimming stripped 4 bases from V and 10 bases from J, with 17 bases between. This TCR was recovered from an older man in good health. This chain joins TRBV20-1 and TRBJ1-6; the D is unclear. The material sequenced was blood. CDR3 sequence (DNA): TGCAGTGCTACCGGACGGCAGACGGGCTCACCCCTCCACTTT. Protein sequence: CSATGRQTGSPLHF.